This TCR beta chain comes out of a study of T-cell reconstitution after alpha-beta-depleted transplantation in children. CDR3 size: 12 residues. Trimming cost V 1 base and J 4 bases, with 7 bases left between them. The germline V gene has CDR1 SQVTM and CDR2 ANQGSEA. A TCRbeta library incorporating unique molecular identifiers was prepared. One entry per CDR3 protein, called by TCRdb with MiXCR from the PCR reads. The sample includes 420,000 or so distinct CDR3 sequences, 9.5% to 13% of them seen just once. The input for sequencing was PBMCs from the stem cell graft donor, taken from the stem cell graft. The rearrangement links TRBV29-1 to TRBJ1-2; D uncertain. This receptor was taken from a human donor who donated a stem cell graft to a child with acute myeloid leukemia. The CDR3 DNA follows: TGCAGCGTTGAAGCGACTTTCTATGGCTACACCTTC. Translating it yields CSVEATFYGYTF.